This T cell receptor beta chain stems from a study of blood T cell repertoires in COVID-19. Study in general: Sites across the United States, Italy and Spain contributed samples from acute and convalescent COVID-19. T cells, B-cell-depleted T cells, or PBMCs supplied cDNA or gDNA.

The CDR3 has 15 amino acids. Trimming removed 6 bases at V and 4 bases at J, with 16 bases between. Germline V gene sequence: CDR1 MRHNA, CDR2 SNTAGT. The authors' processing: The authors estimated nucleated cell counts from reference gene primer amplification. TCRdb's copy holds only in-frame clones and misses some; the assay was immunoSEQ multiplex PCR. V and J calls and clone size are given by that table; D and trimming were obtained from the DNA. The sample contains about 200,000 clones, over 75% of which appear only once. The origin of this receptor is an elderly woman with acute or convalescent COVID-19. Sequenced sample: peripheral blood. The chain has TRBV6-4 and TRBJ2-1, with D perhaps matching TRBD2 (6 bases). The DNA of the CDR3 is TGTGCCAGCAGCCGGAGGGCCATCGGGTACAATGAGCAGTTCTTC. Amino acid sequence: CASSRRAIGYNEQFF.